These 11 T cell receptor beta chains were all obtained from the same sample, sequenced in a study of long-term antiretroviral therapy in people with HIV. The authors ran the immunoSEQ assay, v3.0, at survey level. Here immunoSEQ multiplex PCR was the method, and the copy in TCRdb shows in-frame clones only, minus some. The sample yields 25,000 or so clones, around 80% seen once. The source was unsorted PBMCs, collected 1.5 years before starting antiretroviral therapy. The receptors originated from a man aged 18 to 30 with HIV.

This clone was picked up a small number of times. The chain links TRBV25-1 to TRBJ1-5; D possibly corresponds to TRBD1 (6 bases). With 5 bases removed from V and 5 bases from J, the gap between germline ends came to 16 bases. The CDR3 has 15 residues. CDR1 is MGHDK and CDR2 is SYGVNS in the germline V gene. CDR3 amino acids: CASSLYDGGHQPQHF. The CDR3 region has the DNA TGTGCCAGCAGTCTCTATGACGGGGGGCATCAGCCCCAGCATTTT.

To note about this clone: This may be a read error, as it is one base from a much larger clone. This sample also contains other DNA sequences that code for the same CDR3. V is TRBV28 and J is TRBJ2-7, with TRBD1 as a possible D gene (6 bases). Germline CDR1 reads MDHEN; CDR2 reads SYDVKM. Trimming pared 8 bases from V and 3 bases from J, leaving 11 bases between. The CDR3 runs to 12 residues. As DNA, the CDR3 is TGTGCCAGCCGGGACACCTACTACGAGCAGTACTTC. It is translated as CASRDTYYEQYF.

The J gene is TRBJ2-3, the V gene TRBV4-1, with 8 bases that match TRBD1. V was pared by 0 bases and J by 3 bases, with 11 bases of the junction left unmatched. Germline V gives CDR1 MGHRA, CDR2 YSYEKL. The CDR3 has 18 amino acids. The CDR3 region is CASSQEPPPQGATDTQYF. The CDR3 coding sequence is TGCGCCAGCAGCCAAGAGCCCCCACCCCAGGGGGCGACAGATACGCAGTATTTT.

The chain uses TRBV9 and TRBJ1-5; D remains unclear. The CDR3 runs 14 residues. Germline loops: CDR1 SGDLS, CDR2 YYNGEE. The V end was cut by 0 bases, the J end by 2 bases, with 6 bases between. CDR3 protein: CASSVGFGNQPQHF. CDR3 in DNA: TGTGCCAGCAGCGTAGGGTTTGGCAATCAGCCCCAGCATTTT.

This rearrangement joins TRBV4-3 to TRBJ1-4; D perhaps matches TRBD1 (5 bases). Per the germline V gene, CDR1 is LGHNA and CDR2 is YSLEER. V dropped 0 bases and J dropped 5 bases, with 10 bases sitting between them. CDR3 length equals 15 residues. The CDR3 sequence is CASSQDTGSNEKLFF. The CDR3 nucleotides are TGCGCCAGCAGCCAAGATACAGGCTCCAATGAAAAACTGTTTTTT.

This sequence joins TRBV29-1 and TRBJ2-3; 9 bases match TRBD2. The CDR3 has 16 amino acids. The J segment lost 2 bases and the V segment lost 7 bases, leaving 13 bases of the junction unmatched. Per germline, CDR1 SQVTM and CDR2 ANQGSEA. The CDR3 DNA follows: TGCAGCGCATCTGGAGGGACTAGCCTACTCACAGATACGCAGTATTTT. It is translated as CSASGGTSLLTDTQYF.

V usage is TRBV29-1 and J usage is TRBJ2-7; D is perhaps TRBD2 (6 bases). V was shortened by 1 base and J by 5 bases, with 12 bases between the two germline ends. The CDR3 contains 13 residues. Germline CDR1 reads SQVTM; CDR2 reads ANQGSEA. CDR3 sequence reads: CSVEAGVDNEQYF. For the CDR3, the DNA is TGCAGCGTTGAAGCGGGAGTTGACAACGAGCAGTACTTC.

The genes are TRBV5-4 and TRBJ2-1, with TRBD1 matching over 11 bases. V shed 1 base and J 6 bases; nucleotides not matched to a gene: 6. Germline values: CDR1 SGHNT, CDR2 YYREEE (reference sequence). This CDR3 is built from 16 residues. This CDR3 reads CASSLSWTGGLNEQFF. DNA of the CDR3: TGTGCCAGCAGCTTGTCTTGGACAGGGGGCCTCAATGAGCAGTTCTTC.

This chain uses TRBV29-1 with TRBJ2-1, with D possibly called TRBD1 or TRBD2 (7 bases each). Germline-derived CDR1 and CDR2 are SQVTM and ANQGSEA. Trimming shortened V by 0 bases and J by 0 bases, and 33 bases separated the two germline ends. The CDR3 runs 23 residues. In DNA form, the CDR3 reads TGCAGCGTTGAAGAAAGGGGGCACGCCCCTCTACTAGCGCCCCGAAGCTCCTACAATGAGCAGTTCTTC. Translating gives CSVEERGHAPLLAPRSSYNEQFF.

V gene TRBV27 combines with J gene TRBJ1-1; tentatively, D is TRBD1 (5 bases). This CDR3 region has 14 residues. The germline V gene has CDR1 MNHEY and CDR2 SMNVEV (reference sequence). V gave up 2 bases and J gave up 2 bases, with 9 bases separating them. The CDR3 bases are TGTGCCAGCAGTTTAGGACGGACAAACACTGAAGCTTTCTTT. Translated: CASSLGRTNTEAFF.

The chain combines TRBV19 with TRBJ2-1, with 10 bases fitting TRBD2. V lost 5 bases to trimming and J lost 6 bases; unmatched junction nucleotides: 10. The CDR3 contains 16 residues. In germline, CDR1 is LNHDA, CDR2 SQIVND (reference sequence). CDR3 sequence (DNA): TGTGCCAGTAGTCCCCTAGCGGGAGCGTTTGTCAATGAGCAGTTCTTC. It translates to CASSPLAGAFVNEQFF.